This TCR beta chain derives from a study of regulatory T cells in long-lasting Graves disease. The study, taken as a whole, reports: Patients with persistent Graves' had lower TCR diversity than newly diagnosed patients.

V gave up 1 base and J gave up 6 bases; unmatched junction bases: 7. This CDR3 has 15 residues. Germline loops: CDR1 SEHNR, CDR2 FQNEAQ (reference sequence). Remarks on this clonotype: Its target is not known.

To make TCR beta libraries, researchers used iRepertoire HTBI primers and Arm-PCR of CDR3 regions. MiXCR, run by TCRdb on the multiplex PCR reads, gives a single entry per CDR3 protein. Among some 460,000 distinct CDR3 sequences, 15% to 20% were seen once, and the ten largest hold less than 15%. As to time point: newly diagnosed GD, antithyroid drugs for less than 3 months. After RNA was extracted from PBMCs, the TCR library was made from it. These same data were also listed under a study on T cells in Graves' hyperthyroidism and ophthalmopathy.

This TCR came from a man aged 35-49 years with Graves disease. The genes are TRBV7-9 and TRBJ2-7, with 9 nucleotides matching TRBD1. The sequencing used peripheral blood mononuclear cells (PBMCs), collected at new diagnosis, from a patient treated with antithyroid drugs. The DNA of the CDR3 is TGTGCCAGCAGCTTAGTTCTGGGACAGGGATTCGAGCAGTACTTC. It is translated as CASSLVLGQGFEQYF.